This entry describes one TCR beta chain. Measured with immunoSEQ multiplex PCR; TCRdb has only the in-frame clones, and not every one. The repertoire holds 220,000 or so clones, with roughly 89% as singletons. The V gene's germline CDR1 is SQVTM and CDR2 ANQGSEA. The CDR3 totals 12 residues. The V segment lost 5 bases and the J segment 5 bases; nucleotides outside the gene matches: 3. The sample is drawn from a study of blood T cell repertoires in COVID-19. Study as a whole: Collection of acute and convalescent COVID-19 samples took place in the United States, Italy and Spain. From T cells, B-cell-depleted T cells, or PBMCs came the material, which was cDNA or gDNA.

The clonotype was recovered from a man aged 55 to 69 who had recovered from COVID-19. This sequence joins TRBV29-1 and TRBJ1-2; TRBD1 matches at 9 bases. The source material was peripheral blood. The CDR3 coding sequence is TGCAGCGTTAGGACAGGGGTATATGGCTACACCTTC. Its protein is CSVRTGVYGYTF.